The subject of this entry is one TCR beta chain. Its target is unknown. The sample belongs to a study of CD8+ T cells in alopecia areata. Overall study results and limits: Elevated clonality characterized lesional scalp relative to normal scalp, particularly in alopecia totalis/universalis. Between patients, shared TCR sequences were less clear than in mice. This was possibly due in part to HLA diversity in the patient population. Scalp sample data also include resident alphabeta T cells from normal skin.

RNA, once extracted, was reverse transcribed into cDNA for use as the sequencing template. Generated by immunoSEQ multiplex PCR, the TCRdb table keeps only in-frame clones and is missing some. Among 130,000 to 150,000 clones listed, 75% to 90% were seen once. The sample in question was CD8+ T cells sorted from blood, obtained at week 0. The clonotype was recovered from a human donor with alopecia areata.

CDR3 region: CASSRSGTRTDTQYF. In nucleotides, the CDR3 is TGTGCCAGCAGTCGTAGTGGGACTCGCACAGATACGCAGTATTTT. The rearrangement links TRBV9 to TRBJ2-3, with D perhaps matching TRBD2 (6 bases). Germline V gene sequence: CDR1 SGDLS, CDR2 YYNGEE. Trimming took off 5 bases at V and 1 base at J, with 14 bases between the two ends. The CDR3 length is 15 residues.